This T cell receptor beta chain was observed in a study of cytomegalovirus exposure and HLA in healthy donors. Study-wide results and limits: A later analysis linked a missense DCLRE1C variant to TCR beta V- and J-gene trimming. Highly shared sequence variants in one cluster were likely a sequencing artifact. Near-uniform donor sequencing depth was presumed by presence/absence analyses. A later analysis showed that HLA-associated TCR beta chains had undergone more clonal expansion than equally common others.

Primers for the PCR totalled 60 Vbeta and 13 Jbeta. Sequencing used immunoSEQ multiplex PCR; TCRdb keeps in-frame clones, though not all of them. The sample yields some 120,000 clones, over 60% seen once. As for this clone: Its antigen is as yet unknown.

This receptor was obtained from a woman in her thirties or forties in good health and CMV-seronegative. The sequenced sample was PBMCs.

CDR3 DNA: TGTGCCAGCACCCCCCACACAGTGAACACTGAAGCTTTCTTT. This gives the protein CASTPHTVNTEAFF. The V call is TRBV9, the J call TRBJ1-1; D not resolved. This CDR3 is 14 amino acids long. CDR1 and CDR2 from the germline V gene are SGDLS and YYNGEE. V was clipped by 6 bases and J by 0 bases, with 12 bases between them.